The present T cell receptor (beta chain) was sequenced within a study of blood T cell repertoires in COVID-19. The CDR3 has 15 residues. Germline values: CDR1 MGHRA, CDR2 YSYEKL. V was pared by 0 bases and J by 5 bases, with 12 bases between. In the authors' methods: Nucleated cell counts were estimated from reference gene primer amplification. Clones were sequenced by immunoSEQ multiplex PCR, and TCRdb holds only the in-frame ones, with some missing. V and J calls and clone size are given by that table; D and trimming were obtained from the DNA. Of about 140,000 clones detected, approximately 83% appear once; the ten largest clones hold approximately 3.8%.

The sequenced sample consisted of peripheral blood. This receptor was obtained from a woman aged 55-70 years with acute or convalescent COVID-19. V gene TRBV4-1 combines with J gene TRBJ2-3, with D maybe TRBD2 (5 bases). The CDR3 sequence is CASSQENRDEDTQYF. In nucleotides, the CDR3 is TGCGCCAGCAGCCAAGAAAACCGGGATGAAGATACGCAGTATTTT.